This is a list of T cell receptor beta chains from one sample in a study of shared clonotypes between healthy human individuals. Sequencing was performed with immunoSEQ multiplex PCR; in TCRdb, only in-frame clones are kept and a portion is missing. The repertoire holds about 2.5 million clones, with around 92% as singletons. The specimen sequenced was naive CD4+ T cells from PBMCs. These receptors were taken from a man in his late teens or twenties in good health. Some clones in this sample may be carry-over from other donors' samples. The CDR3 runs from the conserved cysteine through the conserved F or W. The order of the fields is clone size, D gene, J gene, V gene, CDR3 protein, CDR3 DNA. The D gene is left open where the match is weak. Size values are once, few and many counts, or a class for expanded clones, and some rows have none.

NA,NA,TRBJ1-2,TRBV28,CASSLDPLTF,TGTGCCAGCAGTCTAGACCCCCTCACCTTC
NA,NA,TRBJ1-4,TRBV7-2,CASKRHISNEKLFF,TGTGCCAGCAAACGACACATTTCGAATGAAAAACTGTTTTTT
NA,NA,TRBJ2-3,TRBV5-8,CASSFPDTQYF,TGTGCCAGCAGCTTCCCAGATACGCAGTATTTT
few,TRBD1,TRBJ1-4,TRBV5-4,CASSWDRGSEKLFF,TGTGCCAGCAGCTGGGACAGGGGTAGCGAAAAACTGTTTTTT
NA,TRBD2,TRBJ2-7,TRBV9,CASSVGPSGTYEQYF,TGTGCCAGCAGCGTAGGGCCAAGCGGGACTTACGAGCAGTACTTC
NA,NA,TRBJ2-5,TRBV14,CASSPVGPQETQYF,TGTGCCAGCAGTCCGGTTGGGCCCCAAGAGACCCAGTACTTC
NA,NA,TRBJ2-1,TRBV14,CASSQDSRLQFF,TGTGCCAGCAGCCAAGATTCAAGATTGCAGTTCTTC
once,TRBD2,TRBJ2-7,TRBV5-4,CASSLGGRGSYEQYF,TGTGCCAGCAGCTTGGGCGGGAGGGGGTCCTACGAGCAGTACTTC
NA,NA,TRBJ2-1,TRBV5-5,CASSTSRQSSYNEQFF,TGTGCCAGCAGCACATCCAGACAGAGCTCCTACAATGAGCAGTTCTTC
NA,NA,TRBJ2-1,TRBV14,CASSQTRWNEQFF,TGTGCCAGCAGCCAAACTAGGTGGAATGAGCAGTTCTTC
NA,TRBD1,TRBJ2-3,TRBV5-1,CASSLLGGQGPATQYF,TGCGCCAGCAGCCTCTTAGGGGGACAGGGGCCAGCTACGCAGTATTTT
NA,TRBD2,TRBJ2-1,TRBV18,CASSPTQIAGGSLVF,TGTGCCAGCTCACCGACTCAAATAGCGGGAGGGTCTTTGGTCTTC
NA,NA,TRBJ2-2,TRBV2,CASGSLGGELFF,TGTGCCAGCGGGAGTCTGGGCGGGGAGCTGTTTTTT
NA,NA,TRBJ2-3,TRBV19,CASSVRTSTDTQYF,TGTGCCAGTAGTGTAAGGACGAGCACAGATACGCAGTATTTT
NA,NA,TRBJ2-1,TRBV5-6,CASSFDRISYNEQFF,TGTGCCAGCAGCTTCGACAGGATCTCCTACAATGAGCAGTTCTTC
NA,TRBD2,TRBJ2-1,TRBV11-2,CASSLLSWGSGDSNNEQFF,TGTGCCAGCAGCTTACTTTCCTGGGGTAGCGGGGACTCCAACAATGAGCAGTTCTTC
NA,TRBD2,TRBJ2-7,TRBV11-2,CASSLDRLTSGGYEQYF,TGTGCCAGCAGCTTAGATCGCTTGACTAGCGGGGGCTACGAGCAGTACTTC
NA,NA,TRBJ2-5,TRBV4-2,CASSQDGPGGARGEETQYF,TGTGCCAGCAGCCAAGATGGCCCCGGCGGGGCGAGGGGGGAAGAGACCCAGTACTTC
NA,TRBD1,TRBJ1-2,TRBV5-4,CASSIAIARDSYGYTF,TGTGCCAGCAGCATAGCTATCGCCAGGGACAGCTACGGCTACACCTTC
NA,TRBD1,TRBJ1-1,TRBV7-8,CASSPQGALNTEAFF,TGTGCCAGCAGCCCGCAGGGGGCATTGAACACTGAAGCTTTCTTT
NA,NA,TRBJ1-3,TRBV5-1,CASSWTVSSGNTIYF,TGCGCCAGCAGCTGGACAGTAAGCTCTGGAAACACCATATATTTT
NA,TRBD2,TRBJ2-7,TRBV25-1,CASTLGGASSYEQYF,TGTGCCAGCACCCTCGGGGGGGCCAGCTCCTACGAGCAGTACTTC
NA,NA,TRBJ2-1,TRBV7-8,CASSLFRKTGPSSYNEQFF,TGTGCCAGCAGCTTATTTCGGAAGACGGGACCTAGCTCCTACAATGAGCAGTTCTTC
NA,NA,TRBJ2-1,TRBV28,CASSSGGYNEQFF,TGTGCCAGCAGTTCAGGCGGCTACAATGAGCAGTTCTTC
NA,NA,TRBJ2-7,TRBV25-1,CASSEYISLIWGGDEQYF,TGTGCCAGCAGTGAATATATTAGTTTGATTTGGGGGGGCGACGAGCAGTACTTC